The rows below give T cell receptor beta chains drawn from one sample of a study of blood T cell repertoires in COVID-19. Method: immunoSEQ multiplex PCR; TCRdb's copy keeps in-frame clones and lacks some. The sample contains 220,000 or so clones, around 80% of which appear only once. The source material was peripheral blood. The receptors here all came from a woman between 65 and 79 years old with acute or convalescent COVID-19. Each CDR3 is given with its conserved first and last residue. A D gene is named only where the DNA matches it firmly. Not every row has a clone size; where given, it reads once, few, many or a size class.

clone_size	d_call	v_call	j_call	cdr3_aa	cdr3_nt
NA	TRBD1	TRBV7-9	TRBJ2-1	CASRQGPDFLDEQFF	TGTGCCAGCAGACAGGGGCCAGACTTTTTGGATGAGCAGTTCTTC
NA	TRBD1	TRBV5-1	TRBJ2-7	CASSPRTGTYEQYF	TGCGCCAGCAGCCCCAGGACAGGGACGTACGAGCAGTACTTC
NA	TRBD1	TRBV30	TRBJ1-1	CAWGDRVWAFF	TGTGCCTGGGGGGACAGGGTTTGGGCTTTCTTT
few	TRBD2	TRBV3-1/TRBV3-2	TRBJ2-7	CASSPSPSGPYEQYF	TGTGCCAGCAGCCCGAGCCCTAGCGGCCCCTACGAGCAGTACTTC
NA	TRBD2	TRBV7-2	TRBJ2-4	CASSKGLAGGTIAKNIQYF	TGTGCCAGCAGCAAGGGACTAGCGGGAGGGACCATAGCCAAAAACATTCAGTACTTC
few	TRBD2	TRBV30	TRBJ2-3	CAWGQPGTSGSDTQYF	TGTGCCTGGGGCCAACCTGGGACTAGCGGGAGCGATACGCAGTATTTT
NA	NA	TRBV21-1	TRBJ2-5	CASSKGGDKIVETQYF	TGTGCCAGCAGCAAAGGTGGGGACAAAATTGTAGAGACCCAGTACTTC
once	TRBD2	TRBV10-3	TRBJ2-5	CAISDPGLAGVGETQYF	TGTGCCATCAGTGACCCCGGACTAGCGGGAGTAGGGGAGACCCAGTACTTC
NA	TRBD1	TRBV15	TRBJ2-3	CATSDRGRADTQYF	TGTGCCACGAGCGACAGGGGGCGCGCAGATACGCAGTATTTT
NA	TRBD2	TRBV7-9	TRBJ2-5	CASSSTGLVRTQYF	TGTGCCAGCAGCTCAACTGGACTAGTTAGGACCCAGTACTTC
NA	NA	TRBV15	TRBJ1-6	CATSRDMGGNSPLHF	TGTGCCACCAGCAGAGATATGGGGGGGAATTCACCCCTCCACTTT
NA	NA	TRBV7-9	TRBJ1-1	CASSLAGGAEAFF	TGTGCCAGCAGCTTAGCGGGCGGGGCTGAAGCTTTCTTT
NA	TRBD1	TRBV10-1	TRBJ1-2	CASSEPNDRVSVRTF	TGCGCCAGCAGTGAGCCCAATGACAGGGTTTCTGTGCGGACCTTC
few	TRBD2	TRBV27	TRBJ2-1	CASSLRLAGVLSYNEQFF	TGTGCCAGCAGTTTACGGCTAGCGGGAGTCCTCTCCTACAATGAGCAGTTCTTC
NA	NA	TRBV28	TRBJ2-3	CASSLWGGRGDTQYF	TGTGCCAGCAGTTTATGGGGTGGGAGGGGGGATACGCAGTATTTT
NA	NA	TRBV5-5	TRBJ1-1	CASSLQSNTEAFF	TGTGCCAGCAGCTTACAGTCGAACACTGAAGCTTTCTTT
NA	NA	TRBV7-9	TRBJ2-2	CASSLDGVTGELFF	TGTGCCAGCAGCTTAGACGGAGTCACCGGGGAGCTGTTTTTT
NA	TRBD1	TRBV19	TRBJ1-1	CASRRPGGTEAFF	TGTGCCAGTAGGAGGCCAGGGGGTACTGAAGCTTTCTTT
NA	NA	TRBV7-3	TRBJ2-1	CASSLKLAASNEQFF	TGTGCCAGCAGCTTAAAATTGGCAGCGTCCAATGAGCAGTTCTTC
few	NA	TRBV19	TRBJ2-7	CASSMGLVYEQYF	TGTGCCAGTAGTATGGGGCTAGTCTACGAGCAGTACTTC
few	TRBD2	TRBV3-1/TRBV3-2	TRBJ2-7	CASSQDSGSYEQYF	TGTGCCAGCAGCCAAGATAGCGGGAGCTACGAGCAGTACTTC
NA	NA	TRBV11-2	TRBJ2-1	CASSLDFRAREQFF	TGTGCCAGCAGCTTAGATTTCAGAGCGAGGGAGCAGTTCTTC